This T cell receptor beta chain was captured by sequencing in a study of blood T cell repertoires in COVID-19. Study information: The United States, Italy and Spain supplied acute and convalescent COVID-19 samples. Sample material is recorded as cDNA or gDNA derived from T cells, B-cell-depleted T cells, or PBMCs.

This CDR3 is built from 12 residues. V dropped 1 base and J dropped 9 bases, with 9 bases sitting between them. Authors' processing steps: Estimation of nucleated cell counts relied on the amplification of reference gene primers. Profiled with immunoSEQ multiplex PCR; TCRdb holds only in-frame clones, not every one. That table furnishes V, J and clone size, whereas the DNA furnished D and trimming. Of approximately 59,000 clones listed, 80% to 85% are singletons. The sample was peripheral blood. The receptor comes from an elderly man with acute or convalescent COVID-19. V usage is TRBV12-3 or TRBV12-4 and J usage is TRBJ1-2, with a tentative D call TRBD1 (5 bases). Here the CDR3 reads CASSLEGRSYTF. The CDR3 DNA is TGTGCCAGCAGTTTAGAGGGGCGAAGCTACACCTTC.